The 14 T cell receptor beta chains below all came from one sample that was sequenced in a study of radiotherapy plus CTLA-4 blockade in lung cancer. The protocol was immunoSEQ multiplex PCR, while the TCRdb copy is restricted to in-frame clones and leaves out a portion. Of around 80,000 clones in the sample, around four fifths were seen once. The sequencing used peripheral blood, collected from a patient treated with radiotherapy plus ipilimumab. All receptors come from a human donor with non-small cell lung cancer who had stable disease on radiotherapy plus ipilimumab.

This clone was observed a handful of times. The rearrangement links TRBV5-1 to TRBJ2-7; 10 nucleotides agree with TRBD2. J lost 3 bases, V lost 0 bases, and 3 bases had no gene match. CDR3 length equals 15 residues. Germline CDR1 reads SGHRS; CDR2 reads YFSETQ. The CDR3 spells CASSLAASGGYEQYF. Written as DNA, the CDR3 is TGCGCCAGCAGCTTGGCTGCTAGCGGGGGCTACGAGCAGTACTTC.

The V call is TRBV9, the J call TRBJ2-3, with 12 bases that match TRBD1. This CDR3 contains 17 residues. Germline CDR1 SGDLS, CDR2 YYNGEE. Trimming at V came to 0 bases and at J to 5 bases, leaving 7 bases not matched to a gene. The CDR3 DNA follows: TGTGCCAGCAGCGTAGACCTGGGACAGGGGGCTGGAGATACGCAGTATTTT. It yields the protein CASSVDLGQGAGDTQYF.

This chain connects TRBV10-2 to TRBJ2-5; unclear D gene. This CDR3 contains 14 residues. The V end lost 10 bases, the J end lost 3 bases, and 18 bases lay between the germline ends. Per germline, CDR1 WSHSY and CDR2 SAAADI. The CDR3 DNA follows: TGCGCCACCCTCCTACCCGGCGGAGAAGAGACCCAGTACTTC. Encoded protein: CATLLPGGEETQYF.

This clone was detected once. J is TRBJ2-1 and V is TRBV5-4; 7 nucleotides line up with TRBD2. The J segment lost 0 bases and the V segment lost 4 bases, leaving 7 bases of the junction unmatched. CDR1 and CDR2 from the germline V gene are SGHNT and YYREEE (reference sequence). This CDR3 contains 16 residues. The CDR3 DNA reads TGTGCCAGCAGCCTGATACAGCGGGACTCCTACAATGAGCAGTTCTTC. Protein sequence: CASSLIQRDSYNEQFF.

CDR3 in amino acids: CSVGPIAGGRETQYF. Here the CDR3 DNA reads TGCAGCGTGGGGCCCATAGCGGGAGGGAGGGAGACCCAGTACTTC. The chain recombines TRBV29-1 with TRBJ2-5; 11 bases agree with TRBD2. Per the germline V gene, CDR1 is SQVTM and CDR2 is ANQGSEA. V lost 6 bases to trimming and J lost 5 bases; unmatched junction nucleotides: 11. This CDR3 is built from 15 residues.

The chain uses TRBV14 and TRBJ2-2, with 9 bases lining up with TRBD1. Germline CDR1 and CDR2: SGHDN and FVKESK. Losses at the gene ends were 5 bases for V and 4 bases for J; bases not matched to a gene: 5. This CDR3 is 15 amino acids long. CDR3 amino acids: CASSKGQGITGELFF. CDR3 bases: TGTGCCAGCAGCAAAGGACAGGGGATCACCGGGGAGCTGTTTTTT.

The chain employs TRBV5-1 and TRBJ2-3; D may match TRBD1 or TRBD2 (6 bases each). V was clipped by 3 bases and J by 0 bases, with 17 bases between them. Germline V gene lookup returns CDR1 SGHRS and CDR2 YFSETQ. The CDR3 is made up of 17 amino acids. As DNA, the CDR3 is TGCGCCAGCAGCTCCCCAAGGGGGGACCCTAGCACAGATACGCAGTATTTT. Translated, it gives CASSSPRGDPSTDTQYF. Looking up the rest from reference TRBV5-1 and TRBJ2-3 gives the full variable domain: KAGVTQTPRYLIKTRGQQVTLSCSPISGHRSVSWYQQTPGQGLQFLFEYFSETQRNKGNFPGRFSGRQFSNSRSEMNVSTLELGDSALYLCASSSPRGDPSTDTQYFGPGTRLTVL.

This chain's CDR3 is CASIPEVQGAYEQYF. The DNA for the CDR3 is TGCGCCAGCATCCCTGAAGTACAGGGGGCTTACGAGCAGTACTTC. This sequence joins TRBV23-1 and TRBJ2-7; 9 bases line up with TRBD1. TRBV23-1 is noted as an ORF with a role that remains uncertain. The CDR3 consists of 15 residues. Trimming at V came to 7 bases and at J to 4 bases, leaving 11 bases not matched to a gene.

J is TRBJ2-6 and V is TRBV10-3, with D perhaps TRBD1 or TRBD2 (7 bases each). Germline values: CDR1 ENHRY, CDR2 SYGVKD. V lost 2 bases, J lost 1 base, and 18 bases lay in between. This CDR3 is built from 19 residues. The DNA of the CDR3 is TGTGCCATCAGTGAGATGGGGGAGGGGGCGCATTCTGGGGCCAACGTCCTGACTTTC. This encodes CAISEMGEGAHSGANVLTF.

The chain has TRBV5-1 and TRBJ2-3; TRBD2 agrees at 9 bases. This CDR3 contains 16 residues. Trimming cost V 0 bases and J 5 bases; bases outside gene matches: 7. In germline, CDR1 is SGHRS, CDR2 YFSETQ. The CDR3 sequence is CASSLAIDSGGDTQYF. The CDR3 DNA is TGCGCCAGCAGCTTGGCCATTGATAGCGGGGGAGATACGCAGTATTTT.

The table lists this clone with a few counts. The chain combines TRBV11-2 with TRBJ1-3, with TRBD1 matching 12 bases. Trimming removed 5 bases from V and 5 bases from J; junction bases left unmatched: 1. The CDR3 is 14 amino acids. CDR1 is SGHAT and CDR2 is FQNNGV in the germline V gene. CDR3 coding DNA: TGTGCCAGCAGCGGGACAGGGGGCAGAAACACCATATATTTT. Translating it yields CASSGTGGRNTIYF. The full variable domain, rest sourced from reference TRBV11-2 and TRBJ1-3, is EAGVAQSPRYKIIEKRQSVAFWCNPISGHATLYWYQQILGQGPKLLIQFQNNGVVDDSQLPKDRFSAERLKGVDSTLKIQPAKLEDSAVYLCASSGTGGRNTIYFGEGSWLTVV.

The chain uses TRBV5-6 and TRBJ2-1, with 8 bases lining up with TRBD2. This CDR3 has 17 residues. Germline CDR1 reads SGHDT; CDR2 reads YYEEEE. V lost 1 base, J lost 0 bases, and 6 bases stayed unmatched. The CDR3 DNA reads as TGTGCCAGCAGCTTGAGGGCTAGCGGGTACTCCTACAATGAGCAGTTCTTC. It specifies CASSLRASGYSYNEQFF.

About this clone itself: The sample carries other DNA sequences with the same CDR3. The CDR3 DNA follows: TGTGCCAGCAGCTCCGCTGGCAGGGGCATTGGGACCCAGTACTTC. Protein sequence: CASSSAGRGIGTQYF. This chain joins TRBV7-7 and TRBJ2-5; perhaps TRBD1 as D (6 bases). V lost 4 bases and J lost 7, with 19 bases in between. The length of the CDR3 is 15 residues. Germline V gene lookup returns CDR1 SSHAT and CDR2 FNYEAQ (reference sequence).

The V and J genes are TRBV19 and TRBJ2-7; TRBD1 is a possible D gene (5 bases). V lost 8 bases to trimming and J lost 5 bases, with 16 bases between them. The CDR3 covers 13 residues. Germline CDR1 and CDR2: LNHDA and SQIVND (reference sequence). CDR3 sequence: CASSNQGLDEQYF. CDR3 coding DNA: TGTGCCAGTTCTAACCAGGGTCTAGACGAGCAGTACTTC.